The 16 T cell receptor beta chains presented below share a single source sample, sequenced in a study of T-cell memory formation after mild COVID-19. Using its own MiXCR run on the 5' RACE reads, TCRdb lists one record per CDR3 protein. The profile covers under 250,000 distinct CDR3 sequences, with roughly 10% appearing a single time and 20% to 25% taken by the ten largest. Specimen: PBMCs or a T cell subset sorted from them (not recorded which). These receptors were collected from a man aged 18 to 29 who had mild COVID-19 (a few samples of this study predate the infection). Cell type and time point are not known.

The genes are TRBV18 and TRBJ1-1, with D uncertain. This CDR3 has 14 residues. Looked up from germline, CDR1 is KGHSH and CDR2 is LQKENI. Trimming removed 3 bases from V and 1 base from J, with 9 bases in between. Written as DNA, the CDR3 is TGTGCCAGCTCACCGGACCTGAAGAACACTGAAGCTTTCTTT. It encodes CASSPDLKNTEAFF.

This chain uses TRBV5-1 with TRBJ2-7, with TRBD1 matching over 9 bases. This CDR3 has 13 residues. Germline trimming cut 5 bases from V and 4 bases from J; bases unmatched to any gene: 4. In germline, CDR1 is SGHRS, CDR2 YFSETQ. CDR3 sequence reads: CASRGTGRYEQYF. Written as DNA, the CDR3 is TGCGCCAGCAGAGGGACAGGGAGGTACGAGCAGTACTTC. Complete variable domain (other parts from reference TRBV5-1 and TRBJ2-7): KAGVTQTPRYLIKTRGQQVTLSCSPISGHRSVSWYQQTPGQGLQFLFEYFSETQRNKGNFPGRFSGRQFSNSRSEMNVSTLELGDSALYLCASRGTGRYEQYFGPGTRLTVT.

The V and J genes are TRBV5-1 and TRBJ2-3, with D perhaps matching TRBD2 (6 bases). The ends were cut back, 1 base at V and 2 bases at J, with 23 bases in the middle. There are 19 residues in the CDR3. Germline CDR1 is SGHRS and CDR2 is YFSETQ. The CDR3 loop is CASSLRPVGVAVDTDTQYF. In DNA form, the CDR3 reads TGCGCCAGCAGCTTGAGGCCGGTGGGGGTAGCGGTGGACACAGATACGCAGTATTTT.

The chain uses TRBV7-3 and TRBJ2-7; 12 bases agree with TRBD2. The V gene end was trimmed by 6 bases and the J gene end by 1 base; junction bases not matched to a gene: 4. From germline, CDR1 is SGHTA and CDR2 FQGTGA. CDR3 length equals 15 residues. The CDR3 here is CASSPSGGASYEQYF. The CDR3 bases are TGTGCCAGCAGTCCTAGCGGGGGGGCGTCCTACGAGCAGTACTTC.

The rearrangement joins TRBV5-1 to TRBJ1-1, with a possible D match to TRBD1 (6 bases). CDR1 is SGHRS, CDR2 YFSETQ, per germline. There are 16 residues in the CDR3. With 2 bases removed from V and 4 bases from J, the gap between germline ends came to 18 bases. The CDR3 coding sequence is TGCGCCAGCAGCTTCCGGGGGCTCCTTGAGGGCACTGAAGCTTTCTTT. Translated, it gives CASSFRGLLEGTEAFF.

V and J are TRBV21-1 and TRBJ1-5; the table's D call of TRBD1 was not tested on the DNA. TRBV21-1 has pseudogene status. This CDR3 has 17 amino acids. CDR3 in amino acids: CASSTPVGREVNQPQHF. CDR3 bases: TGTGCCAGCAGCACCCCCGTGGGCAGGGAAGTCAATCAGCCCCAGCATTTT.

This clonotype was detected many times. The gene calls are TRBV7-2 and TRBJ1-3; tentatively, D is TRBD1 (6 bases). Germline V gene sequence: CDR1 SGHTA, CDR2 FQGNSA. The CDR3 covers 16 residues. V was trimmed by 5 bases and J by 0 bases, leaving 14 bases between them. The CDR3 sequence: CASSPRQVRSGNTIYF. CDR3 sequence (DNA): TGTGCCAGCAGCCCCCGACAGGTTCGCTCTGGAAACACCATATATTTT.

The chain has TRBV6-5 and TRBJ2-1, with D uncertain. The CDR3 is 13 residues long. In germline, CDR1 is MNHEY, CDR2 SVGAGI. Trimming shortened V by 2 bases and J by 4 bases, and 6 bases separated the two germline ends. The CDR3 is CASSYDPYNEQFF. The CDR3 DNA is TGTGCCAGCAGTTACGACCCTTACAATGAGCAGTTCTTC.

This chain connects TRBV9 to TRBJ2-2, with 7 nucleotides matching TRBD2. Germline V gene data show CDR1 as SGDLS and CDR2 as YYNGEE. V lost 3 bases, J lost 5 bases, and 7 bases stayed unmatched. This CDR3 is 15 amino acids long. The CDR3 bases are TGTGCCAGCAGCGGGCTAGCGGTTAGGACCGGGGAGCTGTTTTTT. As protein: CASSGLAVRTGELFF.

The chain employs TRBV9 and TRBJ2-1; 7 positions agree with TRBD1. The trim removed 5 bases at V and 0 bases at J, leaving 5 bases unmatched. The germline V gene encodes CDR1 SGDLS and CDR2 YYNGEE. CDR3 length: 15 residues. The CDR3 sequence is CASSGPGGSYNEQFF. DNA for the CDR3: TGTGCCAGCAGTGGACCAGGGGGCTCCTACAATGAGCAGTTCTTC.

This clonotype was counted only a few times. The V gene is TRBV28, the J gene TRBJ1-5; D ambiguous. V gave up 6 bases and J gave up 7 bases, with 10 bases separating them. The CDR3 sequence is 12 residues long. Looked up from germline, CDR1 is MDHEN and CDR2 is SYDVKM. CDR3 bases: TGTGCCAGCAGGTTCGCTGGCCAGCCCCAGCATTTT. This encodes CASRFAGQPQHF.

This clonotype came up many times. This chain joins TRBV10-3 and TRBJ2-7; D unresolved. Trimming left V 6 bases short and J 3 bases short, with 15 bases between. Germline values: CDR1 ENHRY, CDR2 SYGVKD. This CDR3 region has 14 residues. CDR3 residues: CAIRSGVAGYEQYV. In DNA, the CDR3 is TGTGCCATCAGATCTGGAGTTGCCGGCTACGAGCAGTACGTC.

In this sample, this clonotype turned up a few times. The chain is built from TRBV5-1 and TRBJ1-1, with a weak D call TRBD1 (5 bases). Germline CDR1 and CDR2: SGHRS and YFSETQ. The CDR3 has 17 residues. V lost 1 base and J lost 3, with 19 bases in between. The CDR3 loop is CASSLRSGGDFYTEAFF. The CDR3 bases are TGCGCCAGCAGCTTGAGGTCCGGGGGGGATTTTTACACTGAAGCTTTCTTT.

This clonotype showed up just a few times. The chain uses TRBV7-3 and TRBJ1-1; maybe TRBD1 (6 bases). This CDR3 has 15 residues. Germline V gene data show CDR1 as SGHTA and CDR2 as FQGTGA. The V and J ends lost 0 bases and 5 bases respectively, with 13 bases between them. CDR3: CASSLTRGIGTEAFF. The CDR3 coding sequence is TGTGCCAGCAGCTTAACGAGGGGGATAGGGACTGAAGCTTTCTTT.

The CDR3 region is CSVGMGGNQPQHF. The CDR3 bases are TGCAGCGTTGGTATGGGGGGCAATCAGCCCCAGCATTTT. The V and J genes are TRBV29-1 and TRBJ1-5; TRBD1 might be the D (5 bases). The CDR3 extends over 13 amino acids. From germline, CDR1 is SQVTM and CDR2 ANQGSEA. V was pared by 4 bases and J by 2 bases, with 9 bases between.

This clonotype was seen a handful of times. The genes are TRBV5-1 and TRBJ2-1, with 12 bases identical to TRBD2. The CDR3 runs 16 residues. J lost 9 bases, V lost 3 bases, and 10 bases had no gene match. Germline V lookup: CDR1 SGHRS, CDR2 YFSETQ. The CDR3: CASSSLAGGVGGEQFF. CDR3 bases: TGCGCCAGCAGCTCCCTAGCGGGGGGGGTTGGCGGTGAGCAGTTCTTC.